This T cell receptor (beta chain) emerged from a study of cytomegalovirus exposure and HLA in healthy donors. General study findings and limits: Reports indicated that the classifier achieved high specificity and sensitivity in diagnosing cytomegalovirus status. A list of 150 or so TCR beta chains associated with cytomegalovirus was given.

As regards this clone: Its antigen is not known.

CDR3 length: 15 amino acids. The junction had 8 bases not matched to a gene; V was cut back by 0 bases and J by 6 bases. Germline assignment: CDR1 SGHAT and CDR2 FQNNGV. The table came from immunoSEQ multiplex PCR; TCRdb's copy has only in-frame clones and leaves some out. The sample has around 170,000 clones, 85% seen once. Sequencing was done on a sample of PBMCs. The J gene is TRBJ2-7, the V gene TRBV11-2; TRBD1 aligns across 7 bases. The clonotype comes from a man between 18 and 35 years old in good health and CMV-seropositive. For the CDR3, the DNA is TGTGCCAGCAGCTTAGATGCTGTGGCAGGGGGCGAGCAGTACTTC. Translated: CASSLDAVAGGEQYF. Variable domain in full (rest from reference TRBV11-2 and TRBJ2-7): EAGVAQSPRYKIIEKRQSVAFWCNPISGHATLYWYQQILGQGPKLLIQFQNNGVVDDSQLPKDRFSAERLKGVDSTLKIQPAKLEDSAVYLCASSLDAVAGGEQYFGPGTRLTVT.